Below are 8 T cell receptor beta chains sequenced from a single sample in a study of cytomegalovirus exposure and HLA in healthy donors. Only in-frame clones appear in the TCRdb table, and some are missing; sequencing was by immunoSEQ multiplex PCR. The sample includes some 120,000 clones, around nine tenths seen only once; the top ten take approximately 1.5%. Sequenced material: PBMCs. Every receptor here comes from a man aged 25-45 years in good health and CMV-seronegative.

As to this clone: Compared with germline, one end of the junction differs, possibly owing to a read error. The chain uses TRBV6-6 and TRBJ2-7; D perhaps matches TRBD2 (5 bases). The CDR3 has 16 amino acids. CDR1 is MNHNY and CDR2 is SVGAGI in the germline V gene (reference sequence). The CDR3: CASSDSPGSFTYEQYF. As DNA, the CDR3 is TGTGCCAGCAGTGACTCACCGGGATCCTTTACCTACGAGCAGTACTTC.

V and J are TRBV2 and TRBJ1-1; weak D call: TRBD1 (6 bases). V dropped 7 bases and J dropped 5 bases, with 20 bases sitting between them. CDR1 is SNHLY and CDR2 is FYNNEI in the germline V gene. The CDR3 loop spans 15 amino acids. As DNA, the CDR3 is TGTGCCAGCACACAGGGAATTGTTACTTGGACTGAAGCTTTCTTT. It encodes CASTQGIVTWTEAFF.

This clone is a singleton in its sample. The chain links TRBV5-4 to TRBJ2-2; 8 bases map to TRBD1. The CDR3 length is 15 residues. V dropped 0 bases and J dropped 7; count of bases not matched to a gene: 5. Germline-derived CDR1 and CDR2 are SGHNT and YYREEE (reference sequence). The CDR3 DNA reads as TGTGCCAGCAGCTTGGCAGGGGGCCTGGACGGGGAGCTGTTTTTT. Its translation is CASSLAGGLDGELFF.

The chain uses TRBV6-4 and TRBJ1-5; a weak D match, TRBD1 (5 bases). This CDR3 has 18 amino acids. Germline loops: CDR1 MRHNA, CDR2 SNTAGT. Trimming cost V 3 bases and J 0 bases, with 18 bases left between them. The CDR3 region has the DNA TGTGCCAGCAGTGAATTTTTATTACAGGTTTATAGCAATCAGCCCCAGCATTTT. It encodes CASSEFLLQVYSNQPQHF.

The chain combines TRBV5-1 with TRBJ2-5, with D perhaps TRBD2 (5 bases). The CDR3 consists of 12 residues. With 7 bases removed from V and 10 bases from J, the gap between germline ends came to 17 bases. Germline V gene lookup returns CDR1 SGHRS and CDR2 YFSETQ. Written as DNA, the CDR3 is TGCGCCAGCCGCCCCCACACCGGGGACCAGTACTTC. Translated, it gives CASRPHTGDQYF.

This sequence joins TRBV5-6 and TRBJ2-5, with TRBD2 matching 13 bases. The CDR3 consists of 17 residues. The germline gives CDR1 SGHDT, CDR2 YYEEEE. V shed 0 bases and J 4 bases; nucleotides not matched to a gene: 6. The CDR3 DNA reads as TGTGCCAGCAGCTTGGGGACTAGCGGGAGAGGGGGAGAGACCCAGTACTTC. Residues: CASSLGTSGRGGETQYF.

This chain connects TRBV12-5 to TRBJ2-3, with 10 bases identical to TRBD2. V gave up 1 base and J gave up 1 base; unmatched junction bases: 2. Germline CDR1 reads LGHNT; CDR2 reads FRNRAP. The CDR3 length is 16 residues. The CDR3 sequence is CASGLGGTSGTDTQYF. In DNA, the CDR3 is TGTGCTAGTGGTTTGGGGGGGACTAGCGGCACAGATACGCAGTATTTT.

The chain links TRBV19 to TRBJ1-2; D may be TRBD1 (6 bases). Germline CDR1 LNHDA, CDR2 SQIVND (reference sequence). Trimming shortened V by 4 bases and J by 2 bases, and 8 bases separated the two germline ends. This CDR3 spans 13 amino acids. This chain's CDR3 is CASSTGQNYGYTF. CDR3 sequence (DNA): TGTGCCAGTAGTACGGGACAAAACTATGGCTACACCTTC.